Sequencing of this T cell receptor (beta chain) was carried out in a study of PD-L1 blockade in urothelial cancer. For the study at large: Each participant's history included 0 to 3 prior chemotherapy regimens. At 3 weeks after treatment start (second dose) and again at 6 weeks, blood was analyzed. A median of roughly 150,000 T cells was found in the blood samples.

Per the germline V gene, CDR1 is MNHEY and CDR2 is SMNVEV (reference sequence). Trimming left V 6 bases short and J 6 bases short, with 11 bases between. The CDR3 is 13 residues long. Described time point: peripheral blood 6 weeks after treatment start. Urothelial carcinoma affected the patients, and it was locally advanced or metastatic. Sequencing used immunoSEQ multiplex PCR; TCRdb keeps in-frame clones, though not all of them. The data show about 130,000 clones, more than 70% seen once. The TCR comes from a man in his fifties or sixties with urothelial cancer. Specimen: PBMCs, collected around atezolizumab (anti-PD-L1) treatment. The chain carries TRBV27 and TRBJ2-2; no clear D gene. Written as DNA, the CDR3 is TGTGCCAGCAGCCACAGTCCCGCCGGGGAGCTGTTTTTT. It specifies CASSHSPAGELFF.